This T cell receptor (beta chain) was recorded in a study of T cell responses to AZD1222 COVID-19 vaccine. General study findings and limits: At baseline, just five to seven AZD1222 recipients tested seropositive. Elevations in Spike-specific TCR breadth and depth followed administration of two AZD1222 doses. Females outnumbered males among donors, who were mostly white British; clonal diversity was possibly underestimated.

As regards this clone: No antigen is known for it.

Some clones are missing from TCRdb's copy, which holds only in-frame ones; the method was immunoSEQ multiplex PCR. The sample lists approximately 110,000 clones, 70% to 90% occurring once. In germline, CDR1 is GTSNPN, CDR2 SVGIG (reference sequence). The V gene end was trimmed by 1 base and the J gene end by 13 bases; junction bases not matched to a gene: 8. The CDR3 totals 14 residues. This receptor was obtained from an adult in good health. V and J are TRBV30 and TRBJ1-6, with TRBD1 matching 9 bases. The sample was peripheral blood, taken on day 0 of AZD1222 vaccination. CDR3 protein: CAWSEGTGIIPLHF. For the CDR3, the DNA is TGTGCCTGGAGTGAGGGGACAGGGATTATCCCCCTCCACTTT.